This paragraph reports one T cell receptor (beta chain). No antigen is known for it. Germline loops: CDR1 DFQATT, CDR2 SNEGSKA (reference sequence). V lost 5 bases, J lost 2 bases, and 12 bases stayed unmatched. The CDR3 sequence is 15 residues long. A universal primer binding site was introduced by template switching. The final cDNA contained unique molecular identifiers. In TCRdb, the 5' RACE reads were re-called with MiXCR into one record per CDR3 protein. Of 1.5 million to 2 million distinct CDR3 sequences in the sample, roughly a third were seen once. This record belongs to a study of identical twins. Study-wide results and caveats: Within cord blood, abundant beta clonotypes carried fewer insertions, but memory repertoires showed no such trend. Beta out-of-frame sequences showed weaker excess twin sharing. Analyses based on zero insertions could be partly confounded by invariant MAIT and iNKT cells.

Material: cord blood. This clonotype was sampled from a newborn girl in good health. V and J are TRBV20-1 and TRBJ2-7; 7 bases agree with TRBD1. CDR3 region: CSAYPTTGPTYEQYF. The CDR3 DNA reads TGCAGTGCTTACCCTACGACAGGGCCGACCTACGAGCAGTACTTC.